This entry lists 10 T cell receptor beta chains sequenced from one sample in a study of blood T cell repertoires in COVID-19. This table comes from immunoSEQ multiplex PCR, and its TCRdb copy is limited to in-frame clones, with some not included. The data show about 200,000 clones, with approximately 85% seen just once and approximately 11% held by the top ten. Sequencing used peripheral blood. Receptors originate from a human donor with active or convalescent COVID-19. The donor label of this sample is uncertain.

As concerns this clone: Sequence at one end of the junction differs from germline and may be a read error. This rearrangement joins TRBV7-2 to TRBJ1-2; tentatively, D is TRBD1 (5 bases). This CDR3 has 14 amino acids. The germline V gene has CDR1 SGHTA and CDR2 FQGNSA. CDR3 loop: CASRGGTETMDYAF. The DNA for the CDR3 is TGTGCCAGCAGGGGAGGGACCGAAACTATGGACTACGCCTTC.

This chain joins TRBV3-1 (or the pseudogene TRBV3-2) and TRBJ1-3, with D possibly matching TRBD1 (5 bases). The V gene's germline CDR1 is LGHDT and CDR2 YNNKEL (reference sequence). This CDR3 is built from 15 residues. V dropped 3 bases and J dropped 1 base, with 10 bases sitting between them. The CDR3 nucleotides read TGTGCCAGCAGCCAGGGGACTTCGTCTGGAAACACCATATATTTT. It encodes CASSQGTSSGNTIYF.

V usage is TRBV3-1 (or the pseudogene TRBV3-2) and J usage is TRBJ2-1, with 11 bases matching TRBD2. Trimming removed 1 base from V and 14 bases from J; junction bases left unmatched: 16. This CDR3 contains 17 residues. The germline CDR1 and CDR2 sequences are LGHDT and YNNKEL (reference sequence). The CDR3 region is CASSQAPPSGRSGREFF. CDR3 coding DNA: TGTGCCAGCAGCCAAGCCCCCCCTAGCGGGAGGTCCGGGCGTGAGTTCTTC.

V gene TRBV7-3 combines with J gene TRBJ2-1; 11 positions match TRBD1. The V segment lost 0 bases and the J segment 1 base; nucleotides outside the gene matches: 2. CDR1 SGHTA and CDR2 FQGTGA come from the germline V gene. The CDR3 is 17 amino acids. As DNA, the CDR3 is TGTGCCAGCAGCTTAACGGGACAGGGGGGTTCCTACAATGAGCAGTTCTTC. Encoded protein: CASSLTGQGGSYNEQFF.

This chain uses TRBV28 with TRBJ2-2; tentative D call: TRBD2 (5 bases). Trimming left V 10 bases short and J 0 bases short, with 15 bases between. Germline V gene sequence: CDR1 MDHEN, CDR2 SYDVKM. The CDR3 extends over 15 amino acids. The CDR3 is CATVSGDANTGELFF. In DNA, the CDR3 is TGTGCCACCGTTTCCGGGGATGCGAACACCGGGGAGCTGTTTTTT.

V gene TRBV4-3 combines with J gene TRBJ1-5; possible D gene TRBD1, 6 bases. The V gene's germline CDR1 is LGHNA and CDR2 YSLEER. CDR3 length equals 18 residues. V lost 2 bases and J lost 0, with 17 bases in between. In nucleotides, the CDR3 is TGCGCCAGCAGCCAATACTATTCAGGGGACTATAGCAATCAGCCCCAGCATTTT. It codes for CASSQYYSGDYSNQPQHF.

The gene calls are TRBV5-6 and TRBJ1-2, with 7 bases lining up with TRBD1. The germline V gene encodes CDR1 SGHDT and CDR2 YYEEEE. The V gene end was trimmed by 4 bases and the J gene end by 4 bases; junction bases not matched to a gene: 10. CDR3 length equals 15 residues. In nucleotides, the CDR3 is TGTGCCAGCAGCAGACTTACCGGGACAGCCTATGGCTACACCTTC. Its protein is CASSRLTGTAYGYTF.

The CDR3 DNA reads TGTGCCAGCAGCCAATCACCGGGGGTCGCCGAGCAGTACTTC. It specifies CASSQSPGVAEQYF. The chain employs TRBV16 and TRBJ2-7, with a weak D call TRBD2 (6 bases). Looked up from germline, CDR1 is KGHSY and CDR2 is FQNENV. Trimming pared 0 bases from V and 6 bases from J, leaving 12 bases between. The CDR3 is 14 amino acids.

This sequence joins TRBV28 and TRBJ1-6; the match to TRBD1 covers 9 bases. V lost 6 bases, J lost 10 bases, and 7 bases stayed unmatched. CDR3 length equals 14 residues. The V gene's germline CDR1 is MDHEN and CDR2 SYDVKM. In nucleotides, the CDR3 is TGTGCCAGCAGGACCGGGACAGGGCTATCACCCCTCCACTTT. Translated: CASRTGTGLSPLHF. Full variable domain (outside the CDR3, taken from reference TRBV28 and TRBJ1-6): DVKVTQSSRYLVKRTGEKVFLECVQDMDHENMFWYRQDPGLGLRLIYFSYDVKMKEKGDIPEGYSVSREKKERFSLILESASTNQTSMYLCASRTGTGLSPLHFGNGTRLTVT.

The rearrangement joins TRBV29-1 to TRBJ2-5, with unresolved D. Trimming cost V 5 bases and J 2 bases, with 12 bases left between them. The CDR3 consists of 13 residues. Germline V gene lookup returns CDR1 SQVTM and CDR2 ANQGSEA. Here the CDR3 DNA reads TGCAGCGTTTCTGTCAACATACAAGAGACCCAGTACTTC. Protein product: CSVSVNIQETQYF.